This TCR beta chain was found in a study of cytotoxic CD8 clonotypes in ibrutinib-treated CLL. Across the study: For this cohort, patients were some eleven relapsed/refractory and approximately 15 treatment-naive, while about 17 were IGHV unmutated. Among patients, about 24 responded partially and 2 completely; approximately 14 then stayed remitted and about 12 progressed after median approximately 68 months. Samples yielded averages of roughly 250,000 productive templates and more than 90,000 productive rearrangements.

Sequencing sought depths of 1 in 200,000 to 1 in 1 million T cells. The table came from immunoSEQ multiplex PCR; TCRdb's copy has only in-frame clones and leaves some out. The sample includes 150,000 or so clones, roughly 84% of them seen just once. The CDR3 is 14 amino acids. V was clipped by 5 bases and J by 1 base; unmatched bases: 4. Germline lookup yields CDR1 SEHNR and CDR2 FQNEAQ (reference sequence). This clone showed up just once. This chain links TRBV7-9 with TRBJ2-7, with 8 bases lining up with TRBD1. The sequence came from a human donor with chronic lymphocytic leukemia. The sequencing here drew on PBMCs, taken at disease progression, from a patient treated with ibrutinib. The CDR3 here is CASSKTGASYEQYF. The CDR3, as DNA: TGTGCCAGCAGCAAGACAGGGGCTTCCTACGAGCAGTACTTC.